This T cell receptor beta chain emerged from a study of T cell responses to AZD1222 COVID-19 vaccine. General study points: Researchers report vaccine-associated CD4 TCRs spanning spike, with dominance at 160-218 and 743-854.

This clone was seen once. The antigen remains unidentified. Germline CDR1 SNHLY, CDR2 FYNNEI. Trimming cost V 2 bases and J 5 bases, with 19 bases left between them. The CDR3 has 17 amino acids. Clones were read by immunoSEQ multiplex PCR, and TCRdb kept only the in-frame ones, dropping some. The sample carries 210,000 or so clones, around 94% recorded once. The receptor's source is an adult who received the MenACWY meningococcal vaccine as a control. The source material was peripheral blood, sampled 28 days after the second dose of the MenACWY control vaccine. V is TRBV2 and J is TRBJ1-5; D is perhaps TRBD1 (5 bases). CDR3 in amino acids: CASSEWQGRSVDQPQHF. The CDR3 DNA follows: TGTGCCAGCAGTGAATGGCAGGGAAGGTCGGTAGATCAGCCCCAGCATTTT.